The sequence of this T cell receptor (beta chain) was determined in a study of blood T cells in healthy people across ages. Germline V gene lookup returns CDR1 LGHNA and CDR2 YNFKEQ. Trimming left V 0 bases short and J 0 bases short, with 8 bases between. This CDR3 comprises 15 residues. Those donating, healthy Caucasian individuals from Russia, were aged roughly 6 to 100. Each donor's blood draw was roughly 9.5 milliliters of peripheral blood. Concerning this clonotype: No antigen is known for it.

Study-wide findings and caveats: The donors' CMV status was not determined, possibly confounding changes in expanded clonotypes.

A sample-barcoded 5' primer and a J-beta primer mix were used in a second PCR of roughly 6 to 11 cycles. In TCRdb, the 5' RACE reads were re-called with MiXCR into one record per CDR3 protein. The table lists 1.2 million to 1.5 million distinct CDR3 sequences, roughly 59% of them singletons. The specimen sequenced was blood. The chain combines TRBV4-2 with TRBJ1-2; D is uncertain. The TCR was taken from a man between 18 and 35 years old in good health. The CDR3 DNA sequence: TGTGCCAGCAGCCAAGATCAGATCTCTAACTATGGCTACACCTTC. Translating gives CASSQDQISNYGYTF.